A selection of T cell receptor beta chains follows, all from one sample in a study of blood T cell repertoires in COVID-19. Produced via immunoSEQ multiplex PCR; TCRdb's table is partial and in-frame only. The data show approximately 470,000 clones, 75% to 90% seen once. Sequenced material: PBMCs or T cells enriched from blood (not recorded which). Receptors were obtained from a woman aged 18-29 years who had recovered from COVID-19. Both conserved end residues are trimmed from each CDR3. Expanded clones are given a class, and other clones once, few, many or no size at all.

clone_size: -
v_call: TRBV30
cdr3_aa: ASRGSYNSPLH

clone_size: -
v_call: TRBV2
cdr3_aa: ASSIQGILGSPLH

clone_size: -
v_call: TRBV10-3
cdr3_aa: AISVTSGGNSPASTDTQY

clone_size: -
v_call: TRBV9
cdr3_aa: ASSVVGQGSGANVLT

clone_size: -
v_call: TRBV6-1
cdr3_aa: ASSDREAPLRTGNTIY

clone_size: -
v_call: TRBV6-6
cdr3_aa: ASRTHVSRVPSPLH

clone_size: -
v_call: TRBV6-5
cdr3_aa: ASIQGETQY

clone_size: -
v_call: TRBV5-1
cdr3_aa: ASSLVGAGENTEAF

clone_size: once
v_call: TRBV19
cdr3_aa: ASSTRQLYNEQF

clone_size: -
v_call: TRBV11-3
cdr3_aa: ASSSSRGGEQY

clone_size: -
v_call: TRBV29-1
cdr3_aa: SVVPPREQY

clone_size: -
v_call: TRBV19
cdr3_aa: ASSEEGGGELF

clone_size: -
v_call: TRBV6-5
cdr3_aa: ASSLGGGGGQPQH

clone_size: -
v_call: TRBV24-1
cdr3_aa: ATSASDSTVGAF

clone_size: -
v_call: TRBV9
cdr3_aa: ASRPVAGFYNEQF

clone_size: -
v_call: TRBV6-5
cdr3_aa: ASTPSGANQPQH

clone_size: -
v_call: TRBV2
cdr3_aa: ASGRGLREKLF

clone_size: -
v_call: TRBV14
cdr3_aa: ASSLGDSPLH

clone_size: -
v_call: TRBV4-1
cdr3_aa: ASSQAESDYEQY

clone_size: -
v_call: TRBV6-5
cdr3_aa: ASKLAGAESYEQY

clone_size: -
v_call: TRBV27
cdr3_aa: ASSSGISYGYT

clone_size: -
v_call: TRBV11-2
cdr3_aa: ASRRDPRTGGNSPLH

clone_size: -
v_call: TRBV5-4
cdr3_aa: ASSLAGGDVNSPLH

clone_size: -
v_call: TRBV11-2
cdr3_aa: ASSAGTAIY

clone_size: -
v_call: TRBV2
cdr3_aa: ASRAGTSGGTQY

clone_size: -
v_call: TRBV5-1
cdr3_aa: ASSLEGVIRPYEQY

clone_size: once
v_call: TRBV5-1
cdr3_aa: ASSFNPTGMNTEAF

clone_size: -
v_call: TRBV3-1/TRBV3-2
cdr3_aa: ASSQDLRRGGDDEQY

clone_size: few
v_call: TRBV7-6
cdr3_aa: ASSLEGSWEGSYEQY

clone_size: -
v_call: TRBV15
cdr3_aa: ATSRDRSGAYGYT

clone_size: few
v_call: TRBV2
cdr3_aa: ASSSYPNSPLH

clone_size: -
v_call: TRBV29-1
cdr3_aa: SVSGTSGGAYNEQF

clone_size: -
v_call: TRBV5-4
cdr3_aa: ASTTRGNDRVSEAF

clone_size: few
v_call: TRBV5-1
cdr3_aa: ASSLMGSGVADYGYT

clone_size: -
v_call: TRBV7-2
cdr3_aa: ASRLHAGTGNYEQY

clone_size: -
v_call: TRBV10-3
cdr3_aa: AISEGRAGNEQF

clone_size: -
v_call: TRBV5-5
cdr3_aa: ASSFADYSYNEQF

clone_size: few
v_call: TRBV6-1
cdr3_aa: ASSEVFRDSSGNTIY

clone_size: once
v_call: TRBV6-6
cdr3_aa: ASSLGTPNTEAF

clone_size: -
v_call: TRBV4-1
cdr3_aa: ASSQHPRGKSNQPQH